A single TCR beta chain is shown here with its context. The data were produced by immunoSEQ multiplex PCR, yet TCRdb's version contains in-frame clones alone and is incomplete. Of about 160,000 clones in the sample, 92% were seen once. This entry comes from a study of blood T cell repertoires in COVID-19. In the study overall: Specimens from acute and convalescent COVID-19 originated in the United States, Italy and Spain.

This CDR3 spans 14 amino acids. V was shortened by 3 bases and J by 1 base, with 9 bases between the two germline ends. Germline V lookup: CDR1 SGHTA, CDR2 FQGNSA. The chain carries TRBV7-2 and TRBJ2-5; no definite D call. The sequenced sample consisted of peripheral blood. The sequence was obtained from a young man with COVID-19, enrolled during active disease. In DNA, the CDR3 is TGTGCCAGCAGCTTCCTGGCTGGCCAAGAGACCCAGTACTTC. This translates into CASSFLAGQETQYF.